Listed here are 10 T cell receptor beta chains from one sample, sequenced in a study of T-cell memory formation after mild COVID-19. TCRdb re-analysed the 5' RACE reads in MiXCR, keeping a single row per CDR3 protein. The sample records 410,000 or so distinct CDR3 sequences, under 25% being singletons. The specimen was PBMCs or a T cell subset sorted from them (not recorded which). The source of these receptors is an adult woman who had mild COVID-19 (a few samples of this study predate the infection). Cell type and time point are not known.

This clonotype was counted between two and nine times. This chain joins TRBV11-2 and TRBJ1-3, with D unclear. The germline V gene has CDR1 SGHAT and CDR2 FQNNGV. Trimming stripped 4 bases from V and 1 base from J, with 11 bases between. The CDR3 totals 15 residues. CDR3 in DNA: TGTGCCAGCAGCTCCCCCCGCGCTTCTGGAAACACCATATATTTT. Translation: CASSSPRASGNTIYF.

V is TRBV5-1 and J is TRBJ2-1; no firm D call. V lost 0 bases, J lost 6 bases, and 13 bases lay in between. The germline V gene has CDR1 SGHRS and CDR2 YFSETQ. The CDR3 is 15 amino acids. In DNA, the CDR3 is TGCGCCAGCAGCTTGGTCCACAGCACGGCCAATGAGCAGTTCTTC. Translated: CASSLVHSTANEQFF. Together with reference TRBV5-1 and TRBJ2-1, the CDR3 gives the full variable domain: KAGVTQTPRYLIKTRGQQVTLSCSPISGHRSVSWYQQTPGQGLQFLFEYFSETQRNKGNFPGRFSGRQFSNSRSEMNVSTLELGDSALYLCASSLVHSTANEQFFGPGTRLTVL.

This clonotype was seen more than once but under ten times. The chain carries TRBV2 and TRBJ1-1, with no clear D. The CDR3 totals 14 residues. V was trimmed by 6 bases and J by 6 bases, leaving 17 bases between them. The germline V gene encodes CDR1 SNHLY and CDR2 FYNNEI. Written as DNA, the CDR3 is TGTGCCAGCAGGGTTCAGAATGCGGATCCTGAAGCTTTCTTT. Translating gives CASRVQNADPEAFF.

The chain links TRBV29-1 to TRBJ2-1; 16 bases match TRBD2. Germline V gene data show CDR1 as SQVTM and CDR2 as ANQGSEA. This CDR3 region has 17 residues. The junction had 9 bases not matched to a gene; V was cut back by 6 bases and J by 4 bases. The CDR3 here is CSVAGTSGRAGYNEQFF. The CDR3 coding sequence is TGCAGCGTCGCCGGGACTAGCGGGAGGGCGGGTTACAATGAGCAGTTCTTC.

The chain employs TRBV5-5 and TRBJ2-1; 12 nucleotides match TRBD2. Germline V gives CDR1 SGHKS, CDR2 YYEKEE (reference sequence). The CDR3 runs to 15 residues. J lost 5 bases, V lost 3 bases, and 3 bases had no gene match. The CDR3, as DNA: TGTGCCAGCAGCTGGTGGACTAGCGGGAACAATGAGCAGTTCTTC. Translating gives CASSWWTSGNNEQFF.

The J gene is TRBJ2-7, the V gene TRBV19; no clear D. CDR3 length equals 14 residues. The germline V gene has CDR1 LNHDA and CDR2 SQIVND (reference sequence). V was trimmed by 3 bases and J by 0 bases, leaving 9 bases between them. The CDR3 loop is CASSIATDSYEQYF. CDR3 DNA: TGTGCCAGTAGTATTGCTACAGACTCCTACGAGCAGTACTTC.

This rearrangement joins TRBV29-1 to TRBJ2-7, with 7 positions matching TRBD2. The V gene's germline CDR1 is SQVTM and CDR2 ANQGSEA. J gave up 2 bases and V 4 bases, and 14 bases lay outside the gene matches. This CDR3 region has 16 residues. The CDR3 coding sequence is TGCAGCGTTGTCTTTGGGATGGAGCGGGAACCCTACGAGCAGTACTTC. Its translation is CSVVFGMEREPYEQYF.

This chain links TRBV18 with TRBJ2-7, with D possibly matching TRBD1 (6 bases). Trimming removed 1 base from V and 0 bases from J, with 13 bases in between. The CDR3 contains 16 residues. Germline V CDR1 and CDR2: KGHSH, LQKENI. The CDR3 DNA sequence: TGTGCCAGCTCACCACTCGGACAGACCTTCTCCTACGAGCAGTACTTC. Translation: CASSPLGQTFSYEQYF.

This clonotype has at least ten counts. The chain's CDR3 is CASSSGQKETQYF. For the CDR3, the DNA is TGTGCCAGCAGCTCGGGACAGAAAGAGACCCAGTACTTC. This chain links TRBV11-1 with TRBJ2-5; 7 nucleotides line up with TRBD1. Germline V gives CDR1 SGHAT, CDR2 FQDESV (reference sequence). The CDR3 has 13 residues. J was trimmed by 3 bases and V by 4 bases; bases with no gene match: 2.

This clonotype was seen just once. DNA for the CDR3: TGTGCCAGCAGCGTAGGCACAGGGGTTCGGACTGAAGCTTTCTTT. Protein: CASSVGTGVRTEAFF. The rearrangement uses TRBV9 and TRBJ1-1; 7 bases match TRBD1. V lost 0 bases, J lost 5 bases, and 7 bases stayed unmatched. This CDR3 has 15 amino acids. Germline CDR1 and CDR2: SGDLS and YYNGEE. Combining the CDR3 with reference TRBV9 and TRBJ1-1 gives the whole variable domain DSGVTQTPKHLITATGQRVTLRCSPRSGDLSVYWYQQSLDQGLQFLIQYYNGEERAKGNILERFSAQQFPDLHSELNLSSLELGDSALYFCASSVGTGVRTEAFFGQGTRLTVV.